This T cell receptor (beta chain) is drawn from a study of T cell repertoires in cytomegalovirus infection. Whole-study context: The public TCR beta signatures pointed to both CMV infection and matching HLA type. Study-wide findings and caveats: Public TCR beta family frequency separated CMV-and-HLA carriers, including in an independent cohort. What dominated the ex vivo response were HLA-C-restricted CMV-specific TCR beta clonotypes.

CDR1 and CDR2 from the germline V gene are MNHEY and SVGEGT. This CDR3 spans 15 amino acids. With 6 bases removed from V and 4 bases from J, the gap between germline ends came to 18 bases. With regard to this clonotype: Its specificity is unknown.

TCRdb reprocessed the reads via MiXCR and lists one record per CDR3 protein. Of about 300,000 distinct CDR3 sequences listed, roughly a tenth were seen once; the top ten hold approximately 2.4%. V and J are TRBV6-2 or TRBV6-3 and TRBJ2-5, with D perhaps TRBD1 (6 bases). Sequenced material: PBMCs. This clonotype originated in a human donor in good health (CMV status not recorded). Some clones in this sample may be carry-over from other donors' samples. DNA of the CDR3: TGTGCCAGCAGCCCAATAGGGGCCAGGGGAGAGACCCAGTACTTC. It encodes CASSPIGARGETQYF.